This TCR beta chain originates from a study of lymphopenia after photon versus proton radiotherapy. The CDR3 sequence is 13 residues long. V shed 0 bases and J shed 5 bases, with 4 bases lying between them. Germline V gene sequence: CDR1 SNHLY, CDR2 FYNNEI. Study results and caveats: Post-nadir diversity loss with photons came from oligoclonal expansion, particularly CD8+ Temra cells. A bigger post-nadir fall in TCR diversity correlated inversely with survival time in deceased patients. Authors raise, but do not show, better survival with proton therapy. Under photons, naive T cells and diversity fell while effector/memory populations rose.

Repertoires were generated with immunoSEQ multiplex PCR, while TCRdb's copy carries only in-frame clones and drops some. This sample has about 50,000 clones, with roughly 90% found just once. With respect to this clone: Its antigen is unknown.

This chain joins TRBV2 and TRBJ2-2; D call uncertain. The source material was peripheral blood, sampled from a patient treated with photon-based radiotherapy. This receptor was identified in a woman aged 40-49 years with cholangiocarcinoma. The CDR3 loop reads CASSEALTGELFF. The CDR3 DNA reads TGTGCCAGCAGTGAAGCGCTTACCGGGGAGCTGTTTTTT.